This T cell receptor beta chain was retrieved from a study of identical twins. Regarding the study as a whole: An excess of low generation probability was shown by twin-shared out-of-frame alpha sequences. Insertion counts were lower in abundant cord blood beta clonotypes, a trend that memory repertoires did not show.

The CDR3 spans 16 residues. Germline V CDR1 and CDR2: SNHLY, FYNNEI. Germline trimming cut 0 bases from V and 6 bases from J; bases unmatched to any gene: 4. MiXCR was run by TCRdb on the 5' RACE reads, yielding one entry per CDR3 protein. The repertoire has around 480,000 distinct CDR3 sequences, 13% to 15% of them found once; the top ten carry roughly 0.56%. On this clonotype: Its antigen is not identified.

The same sample was also studied in work on yellow fever vaccine responses in identical twins.

The source of this sequence is a woman under 30 in good health. The sequenced material came from CD4+ T cells sorted from blood. The chain recombines TRBV2 with TRBJ1-6, with 8 bases matching TRBD1. CDR3 DNA: TGTGCCAGCAGTGAAGCACTACAGGGGGGTAATTCACCCCTCCACTTT. It yields the protein CASSEALQGGNSPLHF.